Shown below are 7 T cell receptor beta chains from a single sample sequenced in a study of control samples from healthy donors and cancer patients. Profiled with immunoSEQ multiplex PCR; TCRdb holds only in-frame clones, not every one. The sample lists 130,000 or so clones, about nine tenths occurring once. Input material: blood. The receptors shown here come from a man aged 35-49 years in good health.

This chain links TRBV24-1 with TRBJ1-3, with 10 bases aligning to TRBD1. Germline values: CDR1 KGHDR, CDR2 SFDVKD. The CDR3 runs 21 residues. V lost 1 base to trimming and J lost 0 bases; unmatched junction nucleotides: 14. This CDR3 is CATSDLGILGTGDSSGNTIYF. The CDR3 DNA sequence: TGTGCCACCAGTGATTTAGGGATCTTGGGGACAGGGGACTCCTCTGGAAACACCATATATTTT.

This chain uses TRBV9 with TRBJ2-5, with 8 nucleotides matching TRBD1. Germline-derived CDR1 and CDR2 are SGDLS and YYNGEE. Trimming removed 4 bases from V and 2 bases from J; junction bases left unmatched: 4. This CDR3 region has 14 residues. The CDR3, as DNA: TGTGCCAGCAGCCCTGACAGGGGTCAAGAGACCCAGTACTTC. Translation: CASSPDRGQETQYF.

This clone was recorded only once. The chain links TRBV30 to TRBJ1-2; D not resolved. The germline CDR1 and CDR2 sequences are GTSNPN and SVGIG (reference sequence). The CDR3 consists of 17 residues. V lost 3 bases to trimming and J lost 5 bases, with 25 bases between them. CDR3 sequence reads: CAWSAPPSQPLGYGYTF. The CDR3 nucleotides read TGTGCCTGGAGCGCCCCCCCTTCCCAACCACTTGGGTATGGCTACACCTTC.

The chain carries TRBV18 and TRBJ2-1; D call uncertain. Germline values: CDR1 KGHSH, CDR2 LQKENI. Trimming removed 0 bases from V and 6 bases from J, with 12 bases in between. The CDR3 runs 15 residues. The CDR3 nucleotides read TGTGCCAGCTCACCACCTAATCCAAGGAGCAATGAGCAGTTCTTC. It codes for CASSPPNPRSNEQFF.

The CDR3 nucleotides are TGCGCCAGCAGCCAAGATGAGGGGGCGGCCTACGAGCAGTACTTC. It encodes CASSQDEGAAYEQYF. This chain uses TRBV4-3 with TRBJ2-7; the match to TRBD1 covers 7 bases. The J segment lost 2 bases and the V segment lost 0 bases, leaving 4 bases of the junction unmatched. The germline V gene has CDR1 LGHNA and CDR2 YSLEER. This CDR3 contains 15 residues.

The chain links TRBV5-8 to TRBJ1-2; D perhaps matches TRBD1 (5 bases). CDR3 size: 13 residues. The germline gives CDR1 SGHTS, CDR2 YDEGEE. The V end was cut by 6 bases, the J end by 8 bases, with 17 bases between. CDR3 residues: CASTYDSLMGYTF. CDR3 bases: TGTGCCAGCACCTACGACAGCCTCATGGGCTACACCTTC.

The V call is TRBV6-2 or TRBV6-3, the J call TRBJ2-7; 10 bases align to TRBD1. V lost 5 bases and J lost 3; bases outside the gene matches: 7. The CDR3 sequence is 15 residues long. Germline V gives CDR1 MNHEY, CDR2 SVGEGT. The CDR3 spells CASSLTGQGIYEQYF. The DNA for the CDR3 is TGTGCCAGCAGTCTGACGGGACAGGGGATCTACGAGCAGTACTTC.